This paragraph reports one TCR beta chain. The data derive from a study of Graves' ophthalmopathy and Graves' hyperthyroidism. Germline V gene sequence: CDR1 SEHNR, CDR2 FQNEAQ (reference sequence). The CDR3 spans 16 residues. J was trimmed by 4 bases and V by 7 bases; bases with no gene match: 16. TCR beta CDR3 amplification used RNA transcripts. Second-round multiplex PCR came after first-round RT-PCR with HTBI primers. TCRdb recomputed calls from the multiplex PCR reads with MiXCR, one row per CDR3 protein. The sample includes around 1.1 million distinct CDR3 sequences, 35% to 40% of them seen just once.

The sequenced sample consisted of peripheral blood or thyroid tissue (not recorded which). The sequence was obtained from an adult man with Graves' hyperthyroidism. This chain joins TRBV7-9 and TRBJ2-7, with 7 bases aligning to TRBD1. DNA of the CDR3: TGTGCCAGCACTCCTTACCCGCCAGGGGGTGGGTACGAGCAGTACTTC. This codes for CASTPYPPGGGYEQYF. The full variable domain, with the rest looked up from reference TRBV7-9 and TRBJ2-7, is DTGVSQNPRHKITKRGQNVTFRCDPISEHNRLYWYRQTLGQGPEFLTYFQNEAQLEKSRLLSDRFSAERPKGSFSTLEIQRTEQGDSAMYLCASTPYPPGGGYEQYFGPGTRLTVT.